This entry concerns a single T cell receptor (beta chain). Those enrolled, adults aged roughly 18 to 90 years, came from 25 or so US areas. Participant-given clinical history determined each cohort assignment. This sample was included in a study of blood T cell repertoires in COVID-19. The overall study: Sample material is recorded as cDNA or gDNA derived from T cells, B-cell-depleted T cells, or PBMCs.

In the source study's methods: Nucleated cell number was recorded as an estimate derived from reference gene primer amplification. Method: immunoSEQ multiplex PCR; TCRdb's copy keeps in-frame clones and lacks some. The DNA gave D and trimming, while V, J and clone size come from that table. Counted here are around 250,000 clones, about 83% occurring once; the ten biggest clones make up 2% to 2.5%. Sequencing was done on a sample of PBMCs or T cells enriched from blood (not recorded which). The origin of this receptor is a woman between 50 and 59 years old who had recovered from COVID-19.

CDR3 sequence (DNA): TGCAGCGTTGAAGATGCGAGCCTGTATGGCTACACCTTC. It is translated as CSVEDASLYGYTF. V usage is TRBV29-1 and J usage is TRBJ1-2, with unresolved D. V was clipped by 0 bases and J by 5 bases, with 10 bases between them. This CDR3 spans 13 amino acids. Germline-derived CDR1 and CDR2 are SQVTM and ANQGSEA.